Included here is one T cell receptor (beta chain) sequence, with context. The record originates from a study of blood T cell repertoires in COVID-19. Assay: immunoSEQ multiplex PCR; the TCRdb copy retains only in-frame clones and omits some. The sample has 200,000 to 250,000 clones, roughly 83% seen once. This TCR came from a woman aged 45-65 years who had recovered from COVID-19. Specimen: PBMCs or T cells enriched from blood (not recorded which).

CDR3 protein: CASSATRDYGYTF. For the CDR3, the DNA is TGTGCCAGCAGCGCTACCAGGGACTATGGCTACACCTTC. The V call is TRBV7-2, the J call TRBJ1-2; weak D call: TRBD1 (5 bases). The CDR3 sequence is 13 residues long. Germline CDR1 and CDR2: SGHTA and FQGNSA. The ends were cut back, 5 bases at V and 3 bases at J, with 10 bases in the middle.